A selection of T cell receptor beta chains follows, all from one sample in a study of shared clonotypes between healthy human individuals. Produced via immunoSEQ multiplex PCR; TCRdb's table is partial and in-frame only. The repertoire includes about 730,000 clones, 72% of them detected once, and under 2% sits in the top ten. Material for sequencing was memory CD4+ T cells sorted from blood. These receptors came from a woman between 25 and 40 years old in good health. CDR3s include the opening cysteine and the closing phenylalanine or tryptophan. The D gene is left open where the match is weak. A row's size may be missing; if present it is once, few, many or a size class.

clone_size | d_call | j_call | v_call | cdr3_aa | cdr3_nt
- | - | TRBJ2-7 | TRBV7-9 | CASRVNREQYF | TGTGCCAGCAGGGTAAACCGCGAGCAGTACTTC
- | TRBD1 | TRBJ2-5 | TRBV27 | CASRLDFGSRLTPGTGEQETQYF | TGTGCCAGCAGACTTGACTTTGGTTCGCGGTTGACTCCCGGGACAGGGGAACAAGAGACCCAGTACTTC
- | - | TRBJ1-1 | TRBV5-1 | CASSWSQARDTEAFF | TGCGCCAGCAGCTGGTCCCAGGCCAGGGACACTGAAGCTTTCTTT
- | - | TRBJ2-1 | TRBV7-8 | CASSSWDRYNEQFF | TGTGCCAGCAGCTCCTGGGACCGTTACAATGAGCAGTTCTTC
- | - | TRBJ2-7 | TRBV25-1 | CASSGPVYEQYF | TGTGCCAGCAGTGGACCTGTCTACGAGCAGTACTTC
- | TRBD1 | TRBJ2-7 | TRBV10-2 | CASSEPDRGHYEQYF | TGCGCCAGCAGTGAGCCGGACAGGGGCCACTACGAGCAGTACTTC
- | - | TRBJ1-1 | TRBV5-1 | CASSLNSLGEGAFF | TGCGCCAGCAGCTTGAACTCGCTTGGTGAAGGAGCTTTCTTT
once | - | TRBJ1-5 | TRBV5-4 | CASSSDRSNQPQHF | TGTGCCAGCAGCTCGGACAGAAGCAATCAGCCCCAGCATTTT
few | - | TRBJ2-3 | TRBV29-1 | CSAARDNTDTQYF | TGCAGCGCCGCTAGGGACAACACAGATACGCAGTATTTT
- | - | TRBJ2-1 | TRBV6-6 | CASTLAGYNEQFF | TGTGCCAGCACCCTGGCGGGGTACAATGAGCAGTTCTTC
- | - | TRBJ2-7 | TRBV19 | CASSIRLTYEQYF | TGTGCCAGTAGTATCAGGTTAACCTACGAGCAGTACTTC
- | - | TRBJ2-5 | TRBV5-6 | CASSMRLTGKETQYF | TGTGCCAGCAGCATGAGGTTGACAGGAAAAGAGACCCAGTACTTC
- | - | TRBJ2-5 | TRBV28 | CASSPLGEGQETQYF | TGTGCCAGCAGTCCCCTTGGGGAAGGCCAAGAGACCCAGTACTTC
- | TRBD2 | TRBJ2-1 | TRBV19 | CASQPASGNYNEQFF | TGTGCCAGTCAACCCGCTAGCGGGAATTACAATGAGCAGTTCTTC
- | - | TRBJ2-7 | TRBV15 | CATSRGGLSSYEQYF | TGTGCCACCAGCAGAGGCGGCCTGAGCTCCTACGAGCAGTACTTC
- | - | TRBJ2-2 | TRBV10-2 | CASTERATGELFF | TGCGCCAGCACCGAGCGGGCGACCGGGGAGCTGTTTTTT
once | - | TRBJ1-4 | TRBV28 | CASSLLAGKLFF | TGTGCCAGCAGTTTGTTGGCTGGTAAACTGTTTTTT
- | - | TRBJ1-2 | TRBV5-1 | CASSLDGAHPYGYTF | TGCGCCAGCAGCTTGGACGGGGCCCACCCCTATGGCTACACCTTC
- | - | TRBJ2-4 | TRBV15 | CATSTSRVKNIQYF | TGTGCCACCAGCACCAGTAGAGTTAAAAACATTCAGTACTTC
once | - | TRBJ2-2 | TRBV6-6 | CASSASANGELFF | TGTGCCAGCAGTGCTAGTGCGAACGGGGAGCTGTTTTTT
- | - | TRBJ1-5 | TRBV10-2 | CASKAAANQPQHF | TGCGCCAGCAAGGCAGCAGCTAATCAGCCCCAGCATTTT
- | - | TRBJ1-4 | TRBV5-4 | CASSLAGAGEKLFF | TGTGCCAGCAGCTTGGCAGGGGCGGGAGAAAAACTGTTTTTT
few | TRBD2 | TRBJ2-7 | TRBV11-2 | CASSQGRVAGPYEQYF | TGTGCCAGCAGCCAAGGGAGGGTAGCGGGGCCCTACGAGCAGTACTTC
- | - | TRBJ2-1 | TRBV2 | CASKGLSLDNEQFF | TGTGCCAGCAAGGGACTTAGCCTCGACAATGAGCAGTTCTTC
- | - | TRBJ2-7 | TRBV27 | CASSLDGRGDEQYF | TGTGCCAGCAGTTTAGACGGCCGAGGGGACGAGCAGTACTTC
- | - | TRBJ2-3 | TRBV4-1 | CASSQVEVPGLGTDTQYF | TGCGCCAGCAGCCAAGTTGAGGTCCCCGGGTTGGGCACAGATACGCAGTATTTT
- | - | TRBJ2-7 | TRBV5-1 | CASSFERLTYEQYF | TGCGCCAGCAGCTTTGAGCGGCTAACCTACGAGCAGTACTTC
- | TRBD1 | TRBJ1-1 | TRBV7-8 | CASTAGTENTEAFF | TGTGCCAGCACTGCTGGGACAGAGAACACTGAAGCTTTCTTT
- | - | TRBJ1-3 | TRBV7-6 | CASSLAQGRSGNTIYF | TGTGCCAGCAGCTTAGCCCAGGGACGATCTGGAAACACCATATATTTT
- | - | TRBJ1-1 | TRBV27 | CASSKGGTNTEAFF | TGTGCCAGCAGCAAGGGAGGGACGAACACTGAAGCTTTCTTT
- | - | TRBJ2-3 | TRBV27 | CASSFITDTQYF | TGTGCCAGCAGTTTCATCACAGATACGCAGTATTTT
- | TRBD1 | TRBJ2-3 | TRBV19 | CASRRTGSTDTQYF | TGTGCCAGTCGGAGGACAGGGAGCACAGATACGCAGTATTTT
- | - | TRBJ1-2 | TRBV7-9 | CASNRRGVGYGYTF | TGTGCCAGCAACCGCCGGGGTGTAGGGTATGGCTACACCTTC
- | TRBD1 | TRBJ2-5 | TRBV29-1 | CSVRGRETQYF | TGCAGCGTCAGGGGGCGAGAGACCCAGTACTTC
- | - | TRBJ2-1 | TRBV5-1 | CASSSPQGTDEQFF | TGCGCCAGCAGCTCCCCTCAAGGTACGGATGAGCAGTTCTTC
- | TRBD1 | TRBJ1-5 | TRBV5-1 | CASSLGAGGGQPQHF | TGCGCCAGCAGCTTGGGGGCAGGGGGCGGTCAGCCCCAGCATTTT
- | - | TRBJ1-4 | TRBV30 | CAWSVQRNEKLFF | TGTGCCTGGAGTGTACAGCGAAATGAAAAACTGTTTTTT
once | TRBD2 | TRBJ2-3 | TRBV7-2 | CASSLLPGLAGADTQYF | TGTGCCAGCAGCTTGCTACCGGGACTAGCGGGAGCAGATACGCAGTATTTT
- | - | TRBJ1-5 | TRBV27 | CASSPRPAGAGNQPQHF | TGTGCCAGCAGCCCCCGCCCCGCTGGGGCTGGCAATCAGCCCCAGCATTTT
many | - | TRBJ1-2 | TRBV6-1 | CASSEWVYGYTF | TGTGCCAGCAGTGAATGGGTCTACGGCTACACCTTC
- | TRBD2 | TRBJ2-7 | TRBV7-2 | CASSLRLAGYEQYF | TGTGCCAGCAGCCTTAGACTAGCGGGTTACGAGCAGTACTTC
- | - | TRBJ2-7 | TRBV5-6 | CASSPRRPPYEQYF | TGTGCCAGCAGCCCGCGACGACCGCCATACGAGCAGTACTTC
few | - | TRBJ2-7 | TRBV4-2 | CASSQDWASYEQYF | TGTGCCAGCAGCCAAGATTGGGCCTCCTACGAGCAGTACTTC
- | TRBD1 | TRBJ2-5 | TRBV6-1 | CASSEMGQGRETQYF | TGTGCCAGCAGTGAGATGGGACAGGGGAGAGAGACCCAGTACTTC
- | - | TRBJ2-5 | TRBV10-3 | CAISESAASQETQYF | TGTGCCATCAGTGAGTCAGCAGCGTCCCAAGAGACCCAGTACTTC
- | TRBD2 | TRBJ2-1 | TRBV15 | CATSYSGRVGNEQFF | TGTGCCACCAGCTATAGCGGGAGAGTTGGTAATGAGCAGTTCTTC